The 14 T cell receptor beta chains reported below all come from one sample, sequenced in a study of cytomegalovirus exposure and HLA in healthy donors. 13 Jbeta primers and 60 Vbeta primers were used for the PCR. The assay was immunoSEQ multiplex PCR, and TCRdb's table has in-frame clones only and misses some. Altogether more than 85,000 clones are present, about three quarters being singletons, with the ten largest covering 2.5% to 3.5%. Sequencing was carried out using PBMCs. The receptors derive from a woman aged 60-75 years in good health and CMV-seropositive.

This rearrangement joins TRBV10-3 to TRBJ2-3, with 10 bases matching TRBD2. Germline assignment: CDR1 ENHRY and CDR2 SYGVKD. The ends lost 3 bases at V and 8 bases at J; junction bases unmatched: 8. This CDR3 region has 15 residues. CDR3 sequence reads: CAISDSSSGRGTQYF. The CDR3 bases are TGTGCCATCAGTGATTCTTCCAGCGGGAGGGGTACGCAGTATTTT.

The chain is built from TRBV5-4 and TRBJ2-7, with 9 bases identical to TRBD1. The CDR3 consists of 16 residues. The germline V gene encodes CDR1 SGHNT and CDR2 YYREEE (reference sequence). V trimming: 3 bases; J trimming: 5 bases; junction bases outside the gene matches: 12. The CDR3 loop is CASSWLRGTGLDEQYF. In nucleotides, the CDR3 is TGTGCCAGCAGCTGGTTGAGAGGGACAGGGTTAGACGAGCAGTACTTC.

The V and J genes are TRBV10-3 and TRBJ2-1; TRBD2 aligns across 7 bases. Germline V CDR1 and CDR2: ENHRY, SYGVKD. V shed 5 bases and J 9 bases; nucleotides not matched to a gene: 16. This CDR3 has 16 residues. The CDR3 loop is CAISPGTTTPVGEQFF. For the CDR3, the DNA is TGTGCCATCAGTCCGGGGACTACCACCCCGGTCGGTGAGCAGTTCTTC.

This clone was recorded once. CDR3 in amino acids: CASSFPSVTGSSYNEQFF. Written as DNA, the CDR3 is TGTGCCAGCAGCTTCCCCTCCGTTACCGGGAGCTCCTACAATGAGCAGTTCTTC. The rearrangement joins TRBV7-2 to TRBJ2-1; possible D gene TRBD2, 6 bases. Germline V gives CDR1 SGHTA, CDR2 FQGNSA. V was clipped by 3 bases and J by 0 bases, with 18 bases between them. The CDR3 runs to 18 residues.

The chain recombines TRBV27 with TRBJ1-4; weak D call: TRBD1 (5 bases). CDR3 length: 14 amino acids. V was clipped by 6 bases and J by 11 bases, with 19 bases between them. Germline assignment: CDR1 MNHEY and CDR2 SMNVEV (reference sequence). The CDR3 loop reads CASSLSPVGGKLFF. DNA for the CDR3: TGTGCCAGCAGCCTAAGTCCCGTTGGGGGGAAACTGTTTTTT.

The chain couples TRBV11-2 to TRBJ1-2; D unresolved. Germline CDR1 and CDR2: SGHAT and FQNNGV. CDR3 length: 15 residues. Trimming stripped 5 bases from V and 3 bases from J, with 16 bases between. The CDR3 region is CASSPLLLQHYGYTF. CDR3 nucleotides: TGTGCCAGCAGCCCCTTGTTATTACAGCACTATGGCTACACCTTC.

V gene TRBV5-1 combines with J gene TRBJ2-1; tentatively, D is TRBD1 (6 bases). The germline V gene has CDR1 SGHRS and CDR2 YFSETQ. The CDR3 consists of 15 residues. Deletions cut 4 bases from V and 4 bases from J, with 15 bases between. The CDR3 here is CASSHNEGQYNEQFF. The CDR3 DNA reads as TGCGCCAGCAGCCACAATGAAGGACAGTACAATGAGCAGTTCTTC.

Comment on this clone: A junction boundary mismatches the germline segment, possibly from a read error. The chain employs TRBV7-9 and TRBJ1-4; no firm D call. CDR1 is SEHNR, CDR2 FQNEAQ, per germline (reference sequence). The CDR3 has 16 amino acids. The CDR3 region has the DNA TGTTCCAGCAGCCCCGAGGAGGGTGCAACTAATGAAAAACTGTTTTTT. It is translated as CSSSPEEGATNEKLFF.

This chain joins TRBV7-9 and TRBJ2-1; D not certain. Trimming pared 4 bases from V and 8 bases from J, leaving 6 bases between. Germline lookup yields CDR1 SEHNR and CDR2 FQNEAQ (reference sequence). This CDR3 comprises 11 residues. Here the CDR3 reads CASSSRDEQFF. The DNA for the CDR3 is TGTGCCAGCAGCTCACGCGATGAGCAGTTCTTC.

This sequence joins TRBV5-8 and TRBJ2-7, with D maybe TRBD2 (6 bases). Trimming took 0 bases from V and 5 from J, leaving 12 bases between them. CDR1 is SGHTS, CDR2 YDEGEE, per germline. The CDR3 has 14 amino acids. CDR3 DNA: TGTGCCAGCAGCTTGGCGGGAGTATTGGACGAGCAGTACTTC. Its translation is CASSLAGVLDEQYF.

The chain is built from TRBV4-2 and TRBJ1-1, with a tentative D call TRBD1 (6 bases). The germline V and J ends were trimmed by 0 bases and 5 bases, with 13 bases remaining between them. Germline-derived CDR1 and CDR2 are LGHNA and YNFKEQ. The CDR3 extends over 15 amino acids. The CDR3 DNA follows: TGTGCCAGCAGCCAAGATGAGGGCGACAGGACTGAAGCTTTCTTT. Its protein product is CASSQDEGDRTEAFF.

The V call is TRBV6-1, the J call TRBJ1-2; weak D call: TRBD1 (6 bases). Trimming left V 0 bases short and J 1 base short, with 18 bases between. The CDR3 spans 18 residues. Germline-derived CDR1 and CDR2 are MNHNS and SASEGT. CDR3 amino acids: CASSEAHPGQVINYGYTF. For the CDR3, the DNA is TGTGCCAGCAGTGAAGCGCATCCGGGACAAGTGATTAACTATGGCTACACCTTC.

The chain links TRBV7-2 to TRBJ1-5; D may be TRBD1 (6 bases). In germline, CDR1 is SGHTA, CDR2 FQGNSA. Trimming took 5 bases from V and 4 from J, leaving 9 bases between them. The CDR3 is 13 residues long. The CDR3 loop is CASSPQGNQPQHF. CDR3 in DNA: TGTGCCAGCAGCCCACAGGGTAATCAGCCCCAGCATTTT.

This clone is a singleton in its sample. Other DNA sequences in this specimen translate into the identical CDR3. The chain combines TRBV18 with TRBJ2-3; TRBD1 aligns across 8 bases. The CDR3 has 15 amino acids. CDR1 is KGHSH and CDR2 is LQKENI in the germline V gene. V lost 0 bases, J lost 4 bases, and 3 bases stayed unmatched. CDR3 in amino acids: CASSPPGQGSDTQYF. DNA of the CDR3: TGTGCCAGCTCACCACCCGGACAGGGTTCAGATACGCAGTATTTT.